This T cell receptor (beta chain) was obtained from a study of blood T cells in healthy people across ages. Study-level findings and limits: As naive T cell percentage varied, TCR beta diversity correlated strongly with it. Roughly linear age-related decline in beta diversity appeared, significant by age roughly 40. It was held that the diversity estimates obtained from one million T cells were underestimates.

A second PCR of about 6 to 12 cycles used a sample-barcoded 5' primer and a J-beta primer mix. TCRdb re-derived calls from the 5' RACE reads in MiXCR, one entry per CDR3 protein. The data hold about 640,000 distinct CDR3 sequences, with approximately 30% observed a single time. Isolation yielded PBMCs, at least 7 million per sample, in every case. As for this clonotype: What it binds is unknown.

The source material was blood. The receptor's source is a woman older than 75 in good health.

CDR3 sequence reads: CASSYAGLAGEFYNEQFF. CDR3 sequence (DNA): TGTGCCAGCAGTTACGCCGGACTAGCGGGAGAGTTCTACAATGAGCAGTTCTTC. The V gene is TRBV6-2 or TRBV6-3, the J gene TRBJ2-1; 13 positions match TRBD2. The CDR3 spans 18 residues. The J segment lost 3 bases and the V segment lost 2 bases, leaving 7 bases of the junction unmatched. Germline loops: CDR1 MNHEY, CDR2 SVGEGT.